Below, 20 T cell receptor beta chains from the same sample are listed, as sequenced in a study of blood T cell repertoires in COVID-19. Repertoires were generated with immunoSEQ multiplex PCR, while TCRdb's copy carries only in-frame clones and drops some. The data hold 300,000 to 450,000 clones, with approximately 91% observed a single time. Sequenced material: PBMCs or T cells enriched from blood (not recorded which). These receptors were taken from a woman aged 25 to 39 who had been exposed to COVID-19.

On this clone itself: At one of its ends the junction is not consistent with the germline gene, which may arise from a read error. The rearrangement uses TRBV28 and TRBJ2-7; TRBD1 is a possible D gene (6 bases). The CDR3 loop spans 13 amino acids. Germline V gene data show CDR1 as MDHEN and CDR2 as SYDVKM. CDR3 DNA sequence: TGTGCCAGCAGTTTAAATCCCGACAGGTCCGGGTCGTTC. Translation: CASSLNPDRSGSF. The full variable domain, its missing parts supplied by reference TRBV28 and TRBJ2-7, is DVKVTQSSRYLVKRTGEKVFLECVQDMDHENMFWYRQDPGLGLRLIYFSYDVKMKEKGDIPEGYSVSREKKERFSLILESASTNQTSMYLCASSLNPDRSGSFGPGTRLTVT.

The CDR3 DNA reads as TGCGCCAGCAGTGAGGACAGGGTTGGGACCCAGTACTTC. Translating it yields CASSEDRVGTQYF. The chain carries TRBV10-1 and TRBJ2-5; 7 nucleotides align to TRBD1. After removal of 2 bases from V and 7 bases from J, the junction contained 4 bases not matched to a gene. The germline CDR1 and CDR2 sequences are WNHNN and SYGVQD (reference sequence). This CDR3 has 13 residues.

The CDR3 loop is CATKRESYEQYF. CDR3 nucleotide sequence: TGTGCCACGAAGCGGGAGAGCTACGAGCAGTACTTC. V gene TRBV6-5 combines with J gene TRBJ2-7; 8 bases fit TRBD2. The V gene end was trimmed by 10 bases and the J gene end by 3 bases; junction bases not matched to a gene: 5. CDR3 size: 12 residues. Germline loops: CDR1 MNHEY, CDR2 SVGAGI.

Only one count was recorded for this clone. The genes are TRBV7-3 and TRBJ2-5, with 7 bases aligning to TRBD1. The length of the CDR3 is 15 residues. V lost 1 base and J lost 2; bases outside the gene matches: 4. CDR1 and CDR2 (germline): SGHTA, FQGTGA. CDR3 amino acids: CASSLIPGGQETQYF. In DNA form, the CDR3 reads TGTGCCAGCAGCTTAATCCCAGGGGGACAAGAGACCCAGTACTTC. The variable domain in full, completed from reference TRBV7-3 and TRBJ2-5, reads GAGVSQTPSNKVTEKGKYVELRCDPISGHTALYWYRQSLGQGPEFLIYFQGTGAADDSGLPNDRFFAVRPEGSVSTLKIQRTERGDSAVYLCASSLIPGGQETQYFGPGTRLLVL.

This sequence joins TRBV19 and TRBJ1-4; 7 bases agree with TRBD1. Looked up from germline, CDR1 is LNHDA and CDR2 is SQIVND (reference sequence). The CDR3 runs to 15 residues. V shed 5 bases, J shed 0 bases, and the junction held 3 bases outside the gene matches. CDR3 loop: CASSLQGATNEKLFF. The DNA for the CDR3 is TGTGCCAGTAGTCTTCAGGGGGCAACTAATGAAAAACTGTTTTTT.

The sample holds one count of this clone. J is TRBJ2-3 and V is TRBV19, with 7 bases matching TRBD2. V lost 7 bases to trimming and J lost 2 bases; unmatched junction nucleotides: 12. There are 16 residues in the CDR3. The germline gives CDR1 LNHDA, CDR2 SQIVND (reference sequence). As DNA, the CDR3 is TGTGCCAGTAAGGGGACGGGAGGCCCCGCCACAGATACGCAGTATTTT. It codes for CASKGTGGPATDTQYF. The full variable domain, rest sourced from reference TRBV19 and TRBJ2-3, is DGGITQSPKYLFRKEGQNVTLSCEQNLNHDAMYWYRQDPGQGLRLIYYSQIVNDFQKGDIAEGYSVSREKKESFPLTVTSAQKNPTAFYLCASKGTGGPATDTQYFGPGTRLTVL.

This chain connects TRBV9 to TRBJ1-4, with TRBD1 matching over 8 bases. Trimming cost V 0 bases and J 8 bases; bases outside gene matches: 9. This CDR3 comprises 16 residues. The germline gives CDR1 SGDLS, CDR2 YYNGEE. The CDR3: CASSVGAQGAGEKLFF. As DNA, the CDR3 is TGTGCCAGCAGCGTAGGAGCCCAGGGGGCGGGAGAAAAACTGTTTTTT.

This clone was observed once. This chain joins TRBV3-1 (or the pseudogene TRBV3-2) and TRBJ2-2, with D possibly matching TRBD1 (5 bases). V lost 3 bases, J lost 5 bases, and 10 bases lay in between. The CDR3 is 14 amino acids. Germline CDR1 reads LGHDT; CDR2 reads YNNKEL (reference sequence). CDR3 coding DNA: TGTGCCAGCAGCCAGGGGCCTCGAACCGGGGAGCTGTTTTTT. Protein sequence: CASSQGPRTGELFF.

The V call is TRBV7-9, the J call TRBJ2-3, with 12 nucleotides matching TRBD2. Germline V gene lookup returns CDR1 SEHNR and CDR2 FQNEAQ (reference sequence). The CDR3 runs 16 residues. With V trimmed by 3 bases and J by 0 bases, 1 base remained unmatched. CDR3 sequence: CASSLGTSGSTDTQYF. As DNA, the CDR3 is TGTGCCAGCAGCTTGGGGACTAGCGGGAGCACAGATACGCAGTATTTT.

CDR3 sequence (DNA): TGTGCCAGCACCCCTATCATACAGGGAGAAGCTTTCTTT. Protein sequence: CASTPIIQGEAFF. The V call is TRBV12-3 or TRBV12-4, the J call TRBJ1-1, with TRBD1 as a possible D gene (6 bases). CDR3 length: 13 amino acids. Between the trimmed V and J ends, which lost 7 bases and 8 bases, there was a span of 17 bases.

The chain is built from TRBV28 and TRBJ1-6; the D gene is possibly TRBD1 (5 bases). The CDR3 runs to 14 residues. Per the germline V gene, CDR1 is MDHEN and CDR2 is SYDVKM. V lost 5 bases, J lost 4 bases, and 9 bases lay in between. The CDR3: CASSLTDYNSPLHF. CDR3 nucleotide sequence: TGTGCCAGCAGTCTGACAGATTATAATTCACCCCTCCACTTT.

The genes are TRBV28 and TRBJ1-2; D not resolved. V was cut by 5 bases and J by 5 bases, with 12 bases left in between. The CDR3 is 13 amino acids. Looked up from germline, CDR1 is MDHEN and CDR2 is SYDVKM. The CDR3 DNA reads TGTGCCAGCAGTCCCCCTGGGCGATATGGCTACACCTTC. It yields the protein CASSPPGRYGYTF.

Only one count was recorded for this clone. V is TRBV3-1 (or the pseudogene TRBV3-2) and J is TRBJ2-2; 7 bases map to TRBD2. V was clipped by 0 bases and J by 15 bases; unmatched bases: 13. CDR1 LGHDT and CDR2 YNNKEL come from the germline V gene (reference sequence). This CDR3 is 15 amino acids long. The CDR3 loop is CASSQDLLAPHRLFF. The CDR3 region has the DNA TGTGCCAGCAGCCAAGATTTACTAGCGCCCCACAGGTTGTTTTTT.

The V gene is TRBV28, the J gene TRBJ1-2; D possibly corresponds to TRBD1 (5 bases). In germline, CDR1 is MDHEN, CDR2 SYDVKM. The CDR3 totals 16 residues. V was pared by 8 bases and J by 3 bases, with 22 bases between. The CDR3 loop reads CASDPSQGVLDYGYTF. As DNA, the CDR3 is TGTGCCAGCGACCCGTCGCAGGGCGTCCTTGACTATGGCTACACCTTC.

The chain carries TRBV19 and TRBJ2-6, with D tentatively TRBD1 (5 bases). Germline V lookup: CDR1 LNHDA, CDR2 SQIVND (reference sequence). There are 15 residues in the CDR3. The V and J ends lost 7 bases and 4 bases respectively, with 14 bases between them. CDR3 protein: CASTHLGAGANVLTF. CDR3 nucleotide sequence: TGTGCCAGTACCCACCTAGGGGCGGGGGCCAACGTCCTGACTTTC.

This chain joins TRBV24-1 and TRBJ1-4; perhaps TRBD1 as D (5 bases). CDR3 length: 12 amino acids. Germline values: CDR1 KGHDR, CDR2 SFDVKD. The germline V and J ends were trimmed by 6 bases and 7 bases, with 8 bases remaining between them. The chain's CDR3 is CATSRGGEKLFF. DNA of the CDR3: TGTGCCACCAGTCGGGGGGGTGAAAAACTGTTTTTT.

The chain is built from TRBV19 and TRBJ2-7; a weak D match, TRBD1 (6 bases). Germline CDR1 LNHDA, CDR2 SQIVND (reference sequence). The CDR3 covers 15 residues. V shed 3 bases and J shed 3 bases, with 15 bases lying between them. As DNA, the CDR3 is TGTGCCAGTAGTATTTCAGGGGTAGTTCGCTACGAGCAGTACTTC. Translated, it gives CASSISGVVRYEQYF. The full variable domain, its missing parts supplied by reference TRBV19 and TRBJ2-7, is DGGITQSPKYLFRKEGQNVTLSCEQNLNHDAMYWYRQDPGQGLRLIYYSQIVNDFQKGDIAEGYSVSREKKESFPLTVTSAQKNPTAFYLCASSISGVVRYEQYFGPGTRLTVT.

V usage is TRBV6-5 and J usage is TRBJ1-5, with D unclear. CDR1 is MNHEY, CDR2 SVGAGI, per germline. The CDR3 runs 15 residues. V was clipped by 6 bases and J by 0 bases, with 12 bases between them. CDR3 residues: CASSPQRYSNQPQHF. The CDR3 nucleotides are TGTGCCAGCAGCCCCCAGCGGTATAGCAATCAGCCCCAGCATTTT.

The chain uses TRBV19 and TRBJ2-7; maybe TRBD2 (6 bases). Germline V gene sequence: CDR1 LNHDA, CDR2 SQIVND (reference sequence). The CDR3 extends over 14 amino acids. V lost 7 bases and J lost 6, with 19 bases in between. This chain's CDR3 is CASTQDYPRGEQYF. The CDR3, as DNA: TGTGCCAGTACCCAGGACTACCCGAGGGGCGAGCAGTACTTC.

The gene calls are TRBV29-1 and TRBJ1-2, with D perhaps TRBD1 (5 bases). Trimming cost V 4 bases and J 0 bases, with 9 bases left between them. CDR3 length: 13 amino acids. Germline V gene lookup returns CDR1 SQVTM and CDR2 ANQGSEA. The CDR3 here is CSVGQLANYGYTF. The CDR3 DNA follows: TGCAGCGTTGGACAGCTGGCTAACTATGGCTACACCTTC. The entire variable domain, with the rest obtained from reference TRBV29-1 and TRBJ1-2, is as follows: SAVISQKPSRDICQRGTSLTIQCQVDSQVTMMFWYRQQPGQSLTLIATANQGSEATYESGFVIDKFPISRPNLTFSTLTVSNMSPEDSSIYLCSVGQLANYGYTFGSGTRLTVV.